This TCR beta chain was sequenced during a study of radiation and T cells in renal cell carcinoma. This table comes from immunoSEQ multiplex PCR, and its TCRdb copy is limited to in-frame clones, with some not included. The sample lists approximately 140,000 clones, 75% to 90% occurring once. Findings and limits, study-wide: From baseline, blood top tumor clonotypes peaked at 2 weeks post-radiation.

The time point: baseline pretreatment blood. The sample's treatment: 15 Gy SBRT to primary tumor, nephrectomy 4 weeks later. Serial blood draws occurred at baseline and 2 and 4 weeks post-SBRT. This renal cell carcinoma was of the clear cell type. With regard to this clone: The antigen is not known.

Between the trimmed V and J ends, which lost 1 base and 4 bases, there was a span of 11 bases. CDR3 size: 15 residues. CDR1 MGHDK and CDR2 SYGVNS come from the germline V gene. The chain recombines TRBV25-1 with TRBJ2-1; D is uncertain. This specimen consisted of blood, obtained from a patient whose treatment included radiotherapy and nephrectomy. The sequence was collected from a woman in her 50s with renal cell carcinoma. In DNA form, the CDR3 reads TGTGCCAGCAGTGAATCTAGGTGGGATTACAATGAGCAGTTCTTC. Residues: CASSESRWDYNEQFF.